The sequence of this TCR beta chain was determined in a study of CD8+CD57+ T cells in acquired aplastic anemia. Researchers used genomic DNA as the template to profile TCR beta VDJ and CDR3. TCRdb fed the reads into MiXCR, producing one record per CDR3 protein. The sample yields about 190,000 distinct CDR3 sequences, just under 50% seen once. The germline V and J ends were trimmed by 5 bases and 0 bases, with 5 bases remaining between them. The CDR3 extends over 14 amino acids. Germline values: CDR1 SEHNR, CDR2 FQNEAQ (reference sequence). All patients picked for sequencing had shown, by flow cytometry, an expansion of CD8+CD57+ cells.

This TCR was sampled from a human donor with aplastic anemia. The chain recombines TRBV7-9 with TRBJ1-6; no clear D gene. The sample was sorted CD4+, CD8+, or CD8+CD57+ T cells (not recorded which) from PBMCs. Here the CDR3 reads CASSPASYNSPLHF. The CDR3 DNA sequence: TGTGCCAGCAGCCCTGCCTCCTATAATTCACCCCTCCACTTT.